These 27 T cell receptor beta chains were sequenced from one sample in a study of T cell changes during pregnancy in multiple sclerosis. Clones were sequenced by immunoSEQ multiplex PCR, and TCRdb holds only the in-frame ones, with some missing. This table holds roughly 38,000 clones, 88% found once. Material: CD4+ T cells from peripheral blood mononuclear cells, obtained before pregnancy. The receptor set was obtained from a female donor with multiple sclerosis, enrolled in a pregnancy study.

The V and J genes are TRBV30 and TRBJ2-3, with 13 bases aligning to TRBD2. The germline gives CDR1 GTSNPN, CDR2 SVGIG (reference sequence). This CDR3 is 16 amino acids long. The J segment lost 6 bases and the V segment lost 3 bases, leaving 9 bases of the junction unmatched. CDR3 coding DNA: TGTGCCTGGAGCCCAGGACTAGCGGGAGCCAGGGATACGCAGTATTTT. It codes for CAWSPGLAGARDTQYF.

This clone occurred a few times. The V gene is TRBV4-2, the J gene TRBJ2-2, with D possibly being TRBD1 (5 bases). V gave up 0 bases and J gave up 0 bases, with 8 bases separating them. Germline CDR1 LGHNA, CDR2 YNFKEQ. The CDR3 consists of 16 residues. The CDR3 region has the DNA TGTGCCAGCAGCCAAGAGGCAGGGACGAACACCGGGGAGCTGTTTTTT. Translation: CASSQEAGTNTGELFF.

The rearrangement links TRBV2 to TRBJ2-2; D ambiguous. Per the germline V gene, CDR1 is SNHLY and CDR2 is FYNNEI. This CDR3 comprises 17 residues. The ends were cut back, 7 bases at V and 5 bases at J, with 23 bases in the middle. The CDR3 bases are TGTGCCAGCATGAGGCGTGCGACTTGGATCGTAACCGGGGAGCTGTTTTTT. Encoded protein: CASMRRATWIVTGELFF.

This clone appeared a single time. The genes are TRBV7-9 and TRBJ2-7; 11 nucleotides match TRBD2. CDR1 SEHNR and CDR2 FQNEAQ come from the germline V gene (reference sequence). V shed 1 base and J 6 bases; nucleotides not matched to a gene: 2. The CDR3 loop spans 14 amino acids. CDR3 DNA: TGTGCCAGCAGCTTAGAACTAGCGGGAGCCGAGCAGTACTTC. Its translation is CASSLELAGAEQYF.

The gene calls are TRBV4-2 and TRBJ2-1; tentatively, D is TRBD2 (5 bases). The germline gives CDR1 LGHNA, CDR2 YNFKEQ. The CDR3 sequence is 13 residues long. V lost 2 bases and J 9 bases, leaving 11 bases between the germline ends. CDR3 sequence (DNA): TGTGCCAGCAGCCAAACTCGGGCGGGTGAGCAGTTCTTC. Its protein is CASSQTRAGEQFF.

This chain joins TRBV4-2 and TRBJ2-2, with TRBD1 matching 11 bases. CDR3 length equals 20 residues. Trimming cost V 5 bases and J 6 bases; bases outside gene matches: 20. Germline V gene lookup returns CDR1 LGHNA and CDR2 YNFKEQ. The CDR3 DNA is TGTGCCAGCAGCTCAAAAAATGCGCTTTTTCCGGGACAGGGGGCCGGGGAGCTGTTTTTT. As protein: CASSSKNALFPGQGAGELFF.

This chain joins TRBV5-1 and TRBJ1-2; D is uncertain. The V and J ends lost 0 bases and 5 bases respectively, with 8 bases between them. CDR3 length: 13 amino acids. Germline CDR1 and CDR2: SGHRS and YFSETQ. Here the CDR3 DNA reads TGCGCCAGCAGCTTGGACGCAGGATATGGCTACACCTTC. Translation: CASSLDAGYGYTF.

This chain uses TRBV27 with TRBJ2-5; TRBD1 might be the D (5 bases). Per germline, CDR1 MNHEY and CDR2 SMNVEV (reference sequence). CDR3 length: 17 amino acids. The V gene lost 5 bases and the J gene lost 5 bases, with 24 bases spanning the gap. The CDR3 sequence: CASSPRDVQGWWETQYF. CDR3 bases: TGTGCCAGCAGTCCCCGAGACGTCCAGGGATGGTGGGAGACCCAGTACTTC.

The chain joins TRBV29-1 to TRBJ2-3, with D possibly matching TRBD1 (6 bases). CDR3 length: 14 residues. Per germline, CDR1 SQVTM and CDR2 ANQGSEA. V lost 5 bases, J lost 2 bases, and 14 bases lay in between. The CDR3 spells CSVTTGGFTDTQYF. As DNA, the CDR3 is TGCAGCGTTACTACTGGGGGCTTCACAGATACGCAGTATTTT.

V usage is TRBV5-5 and J usage is TRBJ2-5; the D gene is possibly TRBD2 (5 bases). V was trimmed by 0 bases and J by 5 bases, leaving 23 bases between them. Germline V gene data show CDR1 as SGHKS and CDR2 as YYEKEE (reference sequence). The CDR3 loop spans 18 amino acids. The chain's CDR3 is CASSLAVEAGLGRETQYF. CDR3 DNA: TGTGCCAGCAGCTTGGCGGTGGAGGCGGGCTTAGGCCGGGAGACCCAGTACTTC.

The chain combines TRBV11-2 with TRBJ2-7; 11 bases are a match to TRBD1. Trimming removed 6 bases from V and 3 bases from J; junction bases left unmatched: 7. The CDR3 extends over 15 amino acids. Germline lookup yields CDR1 SGHAT and CDR2 FQNNGV. The DNA for the CDR3 is TGTGCCAGCAGTACCGGGACAGGGGGAATCTACGAGCAGTACTTC. Translation gives CASSTGTGGIYEQYF.

The chain combines TRBV19 with TRBJ1-5, with D unclear. There are 12 residues in the CDR3. The V and J ends lost 4 bases and 7 bases respectively, with 8 bases between them. Germline values: CDR1 LNHDA, CDR2 SQIVND (reference sequence). The CDR3 sequence: CASSSGEQPQHF. The CDR3 DNA reads as TGTGCCAGTAGTAGCGGGGAGCAGCCCCAGCATTTT.

The chain couples TRBV9 to TRBJ2-2, with a weak D call TRBD2 (5 bases). Germline V CDR1 and CDR2: SGDLS, YYNGEE. V was pared by 0 bases and J by 7 bases, with 13 bases between. The CDR3 sequence is 15 residues long. The CDR3 sequence is CASSVATPGSGELFF. The CDR3 DNA reads TGTGCCAGCAGCGTAGCTACTCCTGGGAGCGGGGAGCTGTTTTTT.

V gene TRBV18 combines with J gene TRBJ2-5; D perhaps matches TRBD2 (6 bases). This CDR3 spans 15 amino acids. Germline CDR1 is KGHSH and CDR2 is LQKENI. Trimming removed 3 bases from V and 1 base from J, with 12 bases in between. CDR3 DNA sequence: TGTGCCAGCTCACCGGCGGGGAGGCCCCAAGAGACCCAGTACTTC. This sequence encodes CASSPAGRPQETQYF.

The chain carries TRBV5-1 and TRBJ1-2; 8 bases are a match to TRBD1. The CDR3 has 15 residues. Germline CDR1 SGHRS, CDR2 YFSETQ. V gave up 4 bases and J gave up 4 bases; unmatched junction bases: 9. Here the CDR3 DNA reads TGCGCCAGCAGCAGTGGACAGGGCAGGGGCTATGGCTACACCTTC. Translation gives CASSSGQGRGYGYTF.

DNA for the CDR3: TGTGCCAGCAGCTTGGTCGGTAGCAATCAGCCCCAGCATTTT. Protein sequence: CASSLVGSNQPQHF. V usage is TRBV5-4 and J usage is TRBJ1-5, with unresolved D. The germline V and J ends were trimmed by 0 bases and 0 bases, with 4 bases remaining between them. The CDR3 spans 14 residues. Germline CDR1 is SGHNT and CDR2 is YYREEE (reference sequence).

This chain links TRBV18 with TRBJ1-2; no reliable D call. The CDR3 is made up of 16 amino acids. Trimming left V 1 base short and J 0 bases short, with 12 bases between. Germline CDR1 and CDR2: KGHSH and LQKENI. CDR3 loop: CASSPLSTEANYGYTF. CDR3 in DNA: TGTGCCAGCTCACCACTGTCGACTGAAGCTAACTATGGCTACACCTTC.

The J gene is TRBJ2-1, the V gene TRBV20-1; D ambiguous. V was cut by 6 bases and J by 8 bases, with 11 bases left in between. Germline V CDR1 and CDR2: DFQATT, SNEGSKA (reference sequence). The CDR3 is 11 amino acids. The CDR3 DNA follows: TGCAGTGCCCTGACATTTGATGAGCAGTTCTTC. Amino acid sequence: CSALTFDEQFF.

The chain links TRBV29-1 to TRBJ2-1, with TRBD2 matching 9 bases. The CDR3 extends over 13 amino acids. V lost 6 bases, J lost 0 bases, and 0 bases stayed unmatched. Germline V gene sequence: CDR1 SQVTM, CDR2 ANQGSEA. The CDR3 nucleotides are TGCAGCGTGACTAGCGGCTCCTACAATGAGCAGTTCTTC. Protein sequence: CSVTSGSYNEQFF.

The chain combines TRBV5-1 with TRBJ1-2, with 8 bases lining up with TRBD1. The CDR3 extends over 14 amino acids. Trimming removed 4 bases from V and 8 bases from J; junction bases left unmatched: 10. Germline CDR1 and CDR2: SGHRS and YFSETQ. The CDR3 reads CASSATGAEFGYTF. The DNA of the CDR3 is TGCGCCAGCAGCGCGACAGGGGCGGAGTTCGGCTACACCTTC.

The rearrangement joins TRBV19 to TRBJ2-1; 7 nucleotides line up with TRBD1. The V segment lost 5 bases and the J segment 4 bases; nucleotides outside the gene matches: 11. Germline V gives CDR1 LNHDA, CDR2 SQIVND (reference sequence). There are 16 residues in the CDR3. This CDR3 is CASSPITGTAYNEQFF. CDR3 DNA: TGTGCCAGTAGTCCGATTACCGGGACAGCTTACAATGAGCAGTTCTTC.

The genes are TRBV25-1 and TRBJ2-5; possibly TRBD1 for D (6 bases). Per germline, CDR1 MGHDK and CDR2 SYGVNS. Trimming stripped 6 bases from V and 4 bases from J, with 9 bases between. There are 12 residues in the CDR3. CDR3 amino acids: CASSAGAETQYF. The CDR3 region has the DNA TGTGCCAGCAGCGCAGGGGCAGAGACCCAGTACTTC.

The chain links TRBV5-1 to TRBJ2-1, with D unresolved. Trimming pared 0 bases from V and 6 bases from J, leaving 7 bases between. This CDR3 comprises 13 residues. CDR1 is SGHRS and CDR2 is YFSETQ in the germline V gene. The CDR3 DNA follows: TGCGCCAGCAGCTTGGAGCCAATCAATGAGCAGTTCTTC. This translates into CASSLEPINEQFF.

The chain couples TRBV4-2 to TRBJ2-7; the match to TRBD2 covers 8 bases. Germline lookup yields CDR1 LGHNA and CDR2 YNFKEQ. The junction had 9 bases not matched to a gene; V was cut back by 0 bases and J by 5 bases. This CDR3 comprises 16 residues. CDR3 loop: CASSQETAGVGNEQYF. The CDR3 bases are TGTGCCAGCAGCCAAGAAACAGCGGGAGTCGGAAACGAGCAGTACTTC.

CDR3 sequence (DNA): TGTGCCAGCAGCGTAGATGGAGGGGGCAACGAGGCTTTCTTT. Its protein is CASSVDGGGNEAFF. This sequence joins TRBV9 and TRBJ1-1; 7 nucleotides agree with TRBD1. From germline, CDR1 is SGDLS and CDR2 YYNGEE. J lost 11 bases, V lost 0 bases, and 10 bases had no gene match. This CDR3 contains 14 residues.

The chain combines TRBV5-1 with TRBJ1-5; TRBD1 is a possible D gene (5 bases). Trimming pared 2 bases from V and 3 bases from J, leaving 12 bases between. The length of the CDR3 is 15 residues. CDR1 is SGHRS, CDR2 YFSETQ, per germline. The CDR3 loop reads CASSLGDSYNQPQHF. CDR3 DNA sequence: TGCGCCAGCAGCTTAGGAGACAGTTACAATCAGCCCCAGCATTTT.

Only a few counts were recorded for this clone. V usage is TRBV2 and J usage is TRBJ2-7, with 9 bases identical to TRBD1. This CDR3 region has 14 residues. Losses at the gene ends were 6 bases for V and 4 bases for J; bases not matched to a gene: 7. The germline CDR1 and CDR2 sequences are SNHLY and FYNNEI. The chain's CDR3 is CASSGGTGQYEQYF. The CDR3 region has the DNA TGTGCCAGCAGCGGCGGGACAGGGCAGTACGAGCAGTACTTC.